This TCR beta chain was identified in a study of healthy donors' naive CD4 and CD8 T cells. For the study at large: A new alpha primer set targeted every functional IMGT alpha variant. Overall study findings and caveats: Bulk sequencing left alpha and beta chains unpaired. CDR3 charge plus V and J genes appeared to account for about 13% of CD4/CD8 variance.

A linear amplification protocol produced the TCR libraries from roughly 550 ng of total RNA. Each CDR3 protein is one row after TCRdb ran MiXCR on the reads. Of around 180,000 distinct CDR3 sequences detected, around 70% appear once; the ten largest clones hold approximately 2.5%. Comments on this clonotype: The antigen is unknown.

Specimen: naive CD4+ and CD8+ T cells sorted from blood, pooled from several donors. This clonotype was obtained from a pool of human donors in good health; the sample pools cells from several healthy donors.

The DNA of the CDR3 is TGTGCCTGCAGAGAGTATGGCTACACCTTC. This sequence encodes CACREYGYTF. The chain uses TRBV30 and TRBJ1-2; D is unresolved. With 6 bases removed from V and 5 bases from J, the gap between germline ends came to 7 bases. The V gene's germline CDR1 is GTSNPN and CDR2 SVGIG (reference sequence). The CDR3 consists of 10 residues.